Presented here are 17 T cell receptor beta chains from one specimen sequenced in a study of blood T cell repertoires in COVID-19. Produced via immunoSEQ multiplex PCR; TCRdb's table is partial and in-frame only. The sample includes tens of thousands of clones, 84% of them seen just once. Sequencing was done on a sample of peripheral blood. All receptors derive from a man between 60 and 70 years old with acute or convalescent COVID-19.

This chain joins TRBV5-5 and TRBJ2-7; maybe TRBD1 (5 bases). The germline V gene has CDR1 SGHKS and CDR2 YYEKEE (reference sequence). Trimming shortened V by 0 bases and J by 4 bases, and 14 bases separated the two germline ends. The CDR3 has 15 amino acids. The CDR3 spells CASSLAQGRFYEQYV. CDR3 bases: TGTGCCAGCAGCTTGGCTCAGGGTAGGTTTTACGAGCAGTACGTC.

The rearrangement joins TRBV28 to TRBJ1-1; maybe TRBD1 (5 bases). Germline CDR1 MDHEN, CDR2 SYDVKM. Trimming cost V 5 bases and J 0 bases, with 19 bases left between them. This CDR3 has 17 residues. CDR3 protein: CASSPTLLGRVNTEAFF. The CDR3 DNA sequence: TGTGCCAGCAGTCCAACCCTGTTGGGCAGGGTGAACACTGAAGCTTTCTTT. Drawing the rest from reference TRBV28 and TRBJ1-1, the complete variable domain is DVKVTQSSRYLVKRTGEKVFLECVQDMDHENMFWYRQDPGLGLRLIYFSYDVKMKEKGDIPEGYSVSREKKERFSLILESASTNQTSMYLCASSPTLLGRVNTEAFFGQGTRLTVV.

The J gene is TRBJ2-5, the V gene TRBV9; 7 bases align to TRBD2. Germline CDR1 and CDR2: SGDLS and YYNGEE. CDR3 length: 15 residues. V lost 3 bases, J lost 1 base, and 6 bases stayed unmatched. The CDR3 loop is CASSAGTIFQETQYF. The CDR3 DNA sequence: TGTGCCAGCAGCGCCGGGACTATCTTCCAAGAGACCCAGTACTTC.

The chain has TRBV29-1 and TRBJ2-2; 8 bases match TRBD1. The J segment lost 2 bases and the V segment lost 7 bases, leaving 9 bases of the junction unmatched. CDR1 SQVTM and CDR2 ANQGSEA come from the germline V gene. The CDR3 has 15 residues. The CDR3 spells CSAGHGTGNTGELFF. The CDR3, as DNA: TGCAGCGCAGGGCACGGGACAGGAAACACCGGGGAGCTGTTTTTT.

V usage is TRBV27 and J usage is TRBJ1-5; no clear D. Trimming stripped 6 bases from V and 2 bases from J, with 14 bases between. The CDR3 sequence is 15 residues long. Per germline, CDR1 MNHEY and CDR2 SMNVEV (reference sequence). The CDR3 here is CASRAGYGRNQPQHF. In DNA form, the CDR3 reads TGTGCCAGCAGGGCGGGGTATGGTCGCAATCAGCCCCAGCATTTT.

The gene calls are TRBV5-6 and TRBJ1-6, with D unresolved. V was clipped by 2 bases and J by 3 bases, with 6 bases between them. Per germline, CDR1 SGHDT and CDR2 YYEEEE. This CDR3 is built from 14 residues. Written as DNA, the CDR3 is TGTGCCAGCAGCTTACCCAGCTATAATTCACCCCTCCACTTT. Residues: CASSLPSYNSPLHF. The variable domain in full, with the rest retrieved from reference TRBV5-6 and TRBJ1-6, is DAGVTQSPTHLIKTRGQQVTLRCSPKSGHDTVSWYQQALGQGPQFIFQYYEEEERQRGNFPDRFSGHQFPNYSSELNVNALLLGDSALYLCASSLPSYNSPLHFGNGTRLTVT.

The chain recombines TRBV29-1 with TRBJ2-1; no reliable D call. This CDR3 has 16 amino acids. V was pared by 0 bases and J by 0 bases, with 12 bases between. The germline gives CDR1 SQVTM, CDR2 ANQGSEA. CDR3 sequence reads: CSVEEGKASSYNEQFF. CDR3 DNA: TGCAGCGTTGAAGAAGGAAAAGCGAGCTCCTACAATGAGCAGTTCTTC.

This sequence joins TRBV11-2 and TRBJ2-1; 9 nucleotides match TRBD1. The CDR3 spans 14 residues. CDR1 SGHAT and CDR2 FQNNGV come from the germline V gene. V lost 4 bases to trimming and J lost 8 bases; unmatched junction nucleotides: 6. CDR3 sequence: CASSSDRGFDEQFF. DNA for the CDR3: TGTGCCAGCAGCTCGGACAGGGGTTTCGATGAGCAGTTCTTC.

Only one count was recorded for this clone. The chain joins TRBV3-1 (or the pseudogene TRBV3-2) to TRBJ1-3; D possibly corresponds to TRBD1 (6 bases). Looked up from germline, CDR1 is LGHDT and CDR2 is YNNKEL (reference sequence). The germline V and J ends were trimmed by 1 base and 2 bases, with 9 bases remaining between them. CDR3 length equals 15 residues. CDR3 sequence reads: CASSQAGAAGNTIYF. The CDR3 region has the DNA TGTGCCAGCAGCCAAGCAGGGGCGGCTGGAAACACCATATATTTT.

The rearrangement uses TRBV6-5 and TRBJ2-7, with 7 bases fitting TRBD1. The CDR3 contains 15 residues. V lost 2 bases, J lost 0 bases, and 4 bases stayed unmatched. The germline CDR1 and CDR2 sequences are MNHEY and SVGAGI. The CDR3 spells CASSYVAGGSYEQYF. CDR3 nucleotides: TGTGCCAGCAGTTACGTGGCAGGGGGCTCCTACGAGCAGTACTTC.

The rearrangement links TRBV7-2 to TRBJ2-4; 11 bases agree with TRBD2. Per germline, CDR1 SGHTA and CDR2 FQGNSA. Trimming at V came to 5 bases and at J to 7 bases, leaving 7 bases not matched to a gene. This CDR3 has 15 amino acids. CDR3 DNA sequence: TGTGCCAGCAGCCCTCCACTAGCGGGGGTGAACATTCAGTACTTC. This sequence encodes CASSPPLAGVNIQYF.

The V call is TRBV9, the J call TRBJ1-1; 9 positions match TRBD1. The CDR3 runs to 15 residues. V lost 3 bases, J lost 1 base, and 4 bases stayed unmatched. Germline V gene lookup returns CDR1 SGDLS and CDR2 YYNGEE. CDR3 sequence: CASSAGTGSNTEAFF. The CDR3 DNA follows: TGTGCCAGCAGCGCCGGGACAGGGTCGAACACTGAAGCTTTCTTT.

V and J are TRBV3-1 (or the pseudogene TRBV3-2) and TRBJ2-3; the match to TRBD2 covers 9 bases. The CDR3 is made up of 15 amino acids. CDR1 is LGHDT and CDR2 is YNNKEL in the germline V gene (reference sequence). The trim removed 4 bases at V and 4 bases at J, leaving 6 bases unmatched. DNA of the CDR3: TGTGCCAGCAGCCGACATAGCGGGGGAGCAGATACGCAGTATTTT. Translated, it gives CASSRHSGGADTQYF.

The chain employs TRBV5-1 and TRBJ1-1, with 9 bases lining up with TRBD1. Losses at the gene ends were 3 bases for V and 3 bases for J; bases not matched to a gene: 9. The germline V gene has CDR1 SGHRS and CDR2 YFSETQ. CDR3 length equals 16 residues. In nucleotides, the CDR3 is TGCGCCAGCAGCTCGACTGGACAGGGGAGGTACACTGAAGCTTTCTTT. As protein: CASSSTGQGRYTEAFF.

This clone was recorded only once. The rearrangement joins TRBV3-1 (or the pseudogene TRBV3-2) to TRBJ2-3, with 8 bases identical to TRBD2. Germline CDR1 reads LGHDT; CDR2 reads YNNKEL (reference sequence). The CDR3 extends over 16 amino acids. V lost 4 bases and J lost 1; bases outside the gene matches: 7. The CDR3 DNA sequence: TGTGCCAGCAGCCTCCGCCTTAGCGGGGGCACAGATACGCAGTATTTT. Translating gives CASSLRLSGGTDTQYF.

V usage is TRBV5-6 and J usage is TRBJ2-5; D remains ambiguous. Trimming shortened V by 2 bases and J by 2 bases, and 10 bases separated the two germline ends. Germline V gene data show CDR1 as SGHDT and CDR2 as YYEEEE. The CDR3 spans 14 residues. CDR3 coding DNA: TGTGCCAGCAGCTTTGGCACCCCTCAAGAGACCCAGTACTTC. Residues: CASSFGTPQETQYF.

The V and J genes are TRBV5-6 and TRBJ2-2; D possibly corresponds to TRBD1 (5 bases). The length of the CDR3 is 17 residues. Per the germline V gene, CDR1 is SGHDT and CDR2 is YYEEEE. Trimming left V 6 bases short and J 7 bases short, with 25 bases between. CDR3 nucleotide sequence: TGTGCCAGCACCACAAAACCAGGGCAGGGTTTGAACGGGGAGCTGTTTTTT. Translating gives CASTTKPGQGLNGELFF.